Following are 29 T cell receptor beta chains from one sample sequenced in a study of cytomegalovirus exposure and HLA in healthy donors. PCR used 60 Vbeta primers and 13 Jbeta primers. The data were produced by immunoSEQ multiplex PCR, yet TCRdb's version contains in-frame clones alone and is incomplete. Of a few hundred thousand clones in the sample, 80% were seen once. Material: PBMCs. All receptors derive from a girl aged 2 to 9 in good health and CMV-seronegative.

The gene calls are TRBV7-9 and TRBJ2-7; TRBD1 is a possible D gene (5 bases). The CDR3 consists of 16 residues. The V end was cut by 4 bases, the J end by 0 bases, with 16 bases between. The germline gives CDR1 SEHNR, CDR2 FQNEAQ (reference sequence). In DNA form, the CDR3 reads TGTGCCAGCAGCTATAGCCCCAGGGAATTCTCCTACGAGCAGTACTTC. It translates to CASSYSPREFSYEQYF.

CDR3 in DNA: TGTGCCAGCAGCAAAGAGGGGAGGACAGGGAATGGGCATTCACCCCTCCACTTT. This encodes CASSKEGRTGNGHSPLHF. The V gene is TRBV21-1, the J gene TRBJ1-6; the DNA was not used to check the table's D call, TRBD1. TRBV21-1 is deemed a pseudogene. The CDR3 sequence is 18 residues long.

This clone occurred once. The chain couples TRBV4-1 to TRBJ1-3; D ambiguous. V was trimmed by 0 bases and J by 0 bases, leaving 6 bases between them. Germline assignment: CDR1 MGHRA and CDR2 YSYEKL. The CDR3 covers 15 residues. CDR3 loop: CASSQESYSGNTIYF. CDR3 sequence (DNA): TGCGCCAGCAGCCAAGAATCGTACTCTGGAAACACCATATATTTT.

The chain employs TRBV11-1 and TRBJ2-1, with TRBD2 matching over 7 bases. CDR3 length equals 16 residues. Per germline, CDR1 SGHAT and CDR2 FQDESV (reference sequence). J was trimmed by 7 bases and V by 2 bases; bases with no gene match: 11. The CDR3 DNA reads TGTGCCAGCAGCTTAACGAGATGGGAGGGGAGGAATGAGCAGTTCTTC. This translates into CASSLTRWEGRNEQFF. The variable domain in full, completed from reference TRBV11-1 and TRBJ2-1, reads EAEVAQSPRYKITEKSQAVAFWCDPISGHATLYWYRQILGQGPELLVQFQDESVVDDSQLPKDRFSAERLKGVDSTLKIQPAELGDSAMYLCASSLTRWEGRNEQFFGPGTRLTVL.

This clone was counted only a few times. V gene TRBV15 combines with J gene TRBJ1-1; 7 bases are shared with TRBD1. The CDR3 covers 15 residues. J was trimmed by 4 bases and V by 4 bases; bases with no gene match: 9. Germline V gene lookup returns CDR1 LNHNV and CDR2 YYDKDF (reference sequence). The CDR3: CATSTTGAAGTEAFF. The CDR3 bases are TGTGCCACCAGCACAACAGGGGCCGCGGGCACTGAAGCTTTCTTT.

The chain links TRBV19 to TRBJ1-4; possible D gene TRBD1, 6 bases. Germline V gene sequence: CDR1 LNHDA, CDR2 SQIVND (reference sequence). This CDR3 has 14 residues. V was pared by 5 bases and J by 4 bases, with 11 bases between. The CDR3 nucleotides are TGTGCCAGTAGTGGGACATACCTTAATGAAAAACTGTTTTTT. This codes for CASSGTYLNEKLFF.

This clone appeared a few times. This chain joins TRBV29-1 and TRBJ2-5; 8 nucleotides line up with TRBD2. This CDR3 spans 13 amino acids. V gave up 4 bases and J gave up 4 bases; unmatched junction bases: 5. Germline V gene sequence: CDR1 SQVTM, CDR2 ANQGSEA. CDR3 region: CSVVTGGRETQYF. The CDR3 nucleotides are TGCAGCGTTGTGACGGGGGGGCGAGAGACCCAGTACTTC. Full variable domain (outside the CDR3, taken from reference TRBV29-1 and TRBJ2-5): SAVISQKPSRDICQRGTSLTIQCQVDSQVTMMFWYRQQPGQSLTLIATANQGSEATYESGFVIDKFPISRPNLTFSTLTVSNMSPEDSSIYLCSVVTGGRETQYFGPGTRLLVL.

CDR3 sequence reads: CASSLGGRGYEQYF. The DNA of the CDR3 is TGTGCCAGCAGCCTAGGTGGCAGGGGGTACGAGCAGTACTTC. The chain recombines TRBV28 with TRBJ2-7; 7 nucleotides match TRBD1. CDR3 length: 14 amino acids. Per the germline V gene, CDR1 is MDHEN and CDR2 is SYDVKM. V gave up 6 bases and J gave up 4 bases; unmatched junction bases: 9.

The chain has TRBV6-5 and TRBJ2-3; 7 nucleotides line up with TRBD2. Germline CDR1 and CDR2: MNHEY and SVGAGI. This CDR3 has 15 residues. J was trimmed by 0 bases and V by 7 bases; bases with no gene match: 7. The DNA of the CDR3 is TGTGCCAGCATTGGCGGGACTACTAGCACAGATACGCAGTATTTT. Amino acid sequence: CASIGGTTSTDTQYF.

The chain couples TRBV11-2 to TRBJ2-1; 10 nucleotides match TRBD2. Germline V gene sequence: CDR1 SGHAT, CDR2 FQNNGV. This CDR3 has 16 residues. With V trimmed by 4 bases and J by 8 bases, 11 bases remained unmatched. The CDR3 here is CASSSPGLARRDEQFF. The CDR3 region has the DNA TGTGCCAGCAGCTCACCGGGACTAGCGAGGCGTGATGAGCAGTTCTTC.

The chain is built from TRBV5-1 and TRBJ2-6; D perhaps matches TRBD1 (5 bases). Trimming shortened V by 0 bases and J by 0 bases, and 13 bases separated the two germline ends. Per germline, CDR1 SGHRS and CDR2 YFSETQ. The CDR3 runs to 18 residues. The CDR3 sequence: CASSLVPRVGSGANVLTF. CDR3 sequence (DNA): TGCGCCAGCAGCTTGGTGCCCAGGGTTGGCTCTGGGGCCAACGTCCTGACTTTC.

The chain couples TRBV7-6 to TRBJ1-5, with 7 bases matching TRBD1. V lost 5 bases and J lost 3; bases outside the gene matches: 13. The CDR3 contains 17 residues. Germline V gene sequence: CDR1 SGHVS, CDR2 FNYEAQ. The CDR3 sequence: CASSPLAGTVLNQPQHF. In nucleotides, the CDR3 is TGTGCCAGCAGCCCTCTAGCTGGGACAGTACTCAATCAGCCCCAGCATTTT.

This rearrangement joins TRBV4-1 to TRBJ2-3, with D tentatively TRBD2 (5 bases). The CDR3 consists of 17 residues. Trimming shortened V by 1 base and J by 1 base, and 15 bases separated the two germline ends. CDR1 is MGHRA, CDR2 YSYEKL, per germline. CDR3: CASSQVAWTEGTDTQYF. CDR3 coding DNA: TGCGCCAGCAGCCAAGTGGCGTGGACGGAGGGCACAGATACGCAGTATTTT.

This clone was seen just once. The genes are TRBV6-6 and TRBJ1-2; D is uncertain. CDR3 length equals 12 residues. Germline CDR1 MNHNY, CDR2 SVGAGI (reference sequence). V gave up 6 bases and J gave up 3 bases, with 8 bases separating them. CDR3 residues: CASRTGDYGYTF. Here the CDR3 DNA reads TGTGCCAGCAGGACCGGGGACTATGGCTACACCTTC.

This clone was seen just once. This same CDR3 is encoded by further DNA sequences in the sample. V and J are TRBV7-8 and TRBJ1-2; D is perhaps TRBD1 (6 bases). The ends were cut back, 0 bases at V and 5 bases at J, with 10 bases in the middle. Germline V gene sequence: CDR1 SGHVS, CDR2 FQNEAQ. The CDR3 is 14 residues long. The CDR3, as DNA: TGTGCCAGCAGCTTAGCGACAGGCCCTTATGGCTACACCTTC. Translation gives CASSLATGPYGYTF.

This clone occurred once. The rearrangement uses TRBV4-1 and TRBJ1-4; D not resolved. V was pared by 0 bases and J by 8 bases, with 10 bases between. CDR3 length equals 14 residues. Germline values: CDR1 MGHRA, CDR2 YSYEKL. Here the CDR3 reads CASSQDGHREKLFF. The CDR3 DNA reads as TGCGCCAGCAGCCAAGATGGTCACCGGGAAAAACTGTTTTTT.

The chain recombines TRBV5-1 with TRBJ2-7; 7 bases agree with TRBD2. The CDR3 sequence is 16 residues long. CDR1 and CDR2 (germline): SGHRS, YFSETQ. The junction had 9 bases not matched to a gene; V was cut back by 3 bases and J by 0 bases. The CDR3 bases are TGCGCCAGCAGCTCGGGGAATAGCGGGTTCTCCTACGAGCAGTACTTC. Translation gives CASSSGNSGFSYEQYF.

This clone was picked up a small number of times. The chain links TRBV27 to TRBJ2-1; TRBD2 is a possible D gene (7 bases). V was cut by 7 bases and J by 4 bases, with 14 bases left in between. The CDR3 consists of 14 residues. The germline V gene has CDR1 MNHEY and CDR2 SMNVEV (reference sequence). The CDR3 DNA is TGTGCCAGCACCCTGGGGGGGGCGTACAATGAGCAGTTCTTC. Its protein product is CASTLGGAYNEQFF.

The chain is built from TRBV4-1 and TRBJ1-5; possible D gene TRBD1, 5 bases. V shed 1 base and J shed 3 bases, with 10 bases lying between them. Per germline, CDR1 MGHRA and CDR2 YSYEKL. This CDR3 has 15 amino acids. The CDR3 DNA follows: TGCGCCAGCAGCCAAGGTAGGGGTTACAATCAGCCCCAGCATTTT. This sequence encodes CASSQGRGYNQPQHF.

The chain joins TRBV5-6 to TRBJ2-7, with D uncertain. Germline CDR1 is SGHDT and CDR2 is YYEEEE. This CDR3 has 13 amino acids. The V and J ends lost 0 bases and 6 bases respectively, with 10 bases between them. The CDR3 DNA is TGTGCCAGCAGCTTGGGGCTCTCGATCGAGCAGTACTTC. Translation gives CASSLGLSIEQYF.

DNA of the CDR3: TGTGCCAGTTCACAGGCCTACGAGCAGTACTTC. Amino acids: CASSQAYEQYF. This chain uses TRBV28 with TRBJ2-7; TRBD1 might be the D (5 bases). CDR1 and CDR2 from the germline V gene are MDHEN and SYDVKM. The CDR3 is made up of 11 amino acids. V lost 9 bases to trimming and J lost 2 bases, with 8 bases between them.

The V and J genes are TRBV5-1 and TRBJ2-1; D is perhaps TRBD1 (5 bases). Germline V CDR1 and CDR2: SGHRS, YFSETQ. The CDR3 sequence is 14 residues long. The germline V and J ends were trimmed by 6 bases and 0 bases, with 10 bases remaining between them. The CDR3 sequence: CASKQVSSYNEQFF. CDR3 nucleotide sequence: TGCGCCAGCAAACAGGTTTCCTCCTACAATGAGCAGTTCTTC. The full variable domain, rest sourced from reference TRBV5-1 and TRBJ2-1, is KAGVTQTPRYLIKTRGQQVTLSCSPISGHRSVSWYQQTPGQGLQFLFEYFSETQRNKGNFPGRFSGRQFSNSRSEMNVSTLELGDSALYLCASKQVSSYNEQFFGPGTRLTVL.

The chain employs TRBV13 and TRBJ2-1; D gene unclear. Looked up from germline, CDR1 is PRHDT and CDR2 is FYEKMQ (reference sequence). The CDR3 runs to 13 residues. Trimming removed 5 bases at V and 4 bases at J, with 9 bases between. In DNA, the CDR3 is TGTGCCAGCAGCCTAACTGCTTACAATGAGCAGTTCTTC. Amino acids: CASSLTAYNEQFF.

V gene TRBV10-2 combines with J gene TRBJ1-3, with 10 bases lining up with TRBD1. The V gene's germline CDR1 is WSHSY and CDR2 SAAADI. The CDR3 is made up of 17 amino acids. V was clipped by 6 bases and J by 2 bases; unmatched bases: 10. The CDR3 DNA reads TGCGCCAGCAGGGTGACTACCGGACAGGGGGCTGGAAACACCATATATTTT. This gives the protein CASRVTTGQGAGNTIYF.

The rearrangement joins TRBV7-9 to TRBJ2-3; D is perhaps TRBD1 (5 bases). CDR1 and CDR2 from the germline V gene are SEHNR and FQNEAQ (reference sequence). V lost 5 bases to trimming and J lost 7 bases, with 16 bases between them. The CDR3 is 14 amino acids. The CDR3 nucleotides are TGTGCCAGCAGCCAATTCGAAGGGGCTCATACGCAGTATTTT. It translates to CASSQFEGAHTQYF.

J is TRBJ2-6 and V is TRBV5-1; weak D call: TRBD2 (5 bases). The germline V gene encodes CDR1 SGHRS and CDR2 YFSETQ. The CDR3 consists of 19 residues. The V and J ends lost 0 bases and 0 bases respectively, with 16 bases between them. CDR3 region: CASSLGAGPTPSGANVLTF. CDR3 nucleotides: TGCGCCAGCAGCTTGGGGGCGGGCCCCACCCCCTCTGGGGCCAACGTCCTGACTTTC.

The genes are TRBV7-9 and TRBJ2-7; D gene ambiguous. The CDR3 has 14 amino acids. The germline V gene encodes CDR1 SEHNR and CDR2 FQNEAQ (reference sequence). Trimming stripped 7 bases from V and 5 bases from J, with 18 bases between. This chain's CDR3 is CASTTRPGSHEQYF. For the CDR3, the DNA is TGTGCCAGCACCACCCGTCCAGGTTCCCACGAGCAGTACTTC.

J is TRBJ1-1 and V is TRBV7-8; D perhaps matches TRBD1 (6 bases). Trimming pared 2 bases from V and 5 bases from J, leaving 12 bases between. Germline CDR1 reads SGHVS; CDR2 reads FQNEAQ. The CDR3 is made up of 14 amino acids. CDR3 in DNA: TGTGCCAGCAGCTTATTGGGGGCGCGAACTGAAGCTTTCTTT. Protein product: CASSLLGARTEAFF.

The chain couples TRBV15 to TRBJ2-1; TRBD2 is a possible D gene (6 bases). Germline-derived CDR1 and CDR2 are LNHNV and YYDKDF (reference sequence). The CDR3 consists of 16 residues. V was trimmed by 0 bases and J by 6 bases, leaving 15 bases between them. CDR3 residues: CATSREMGTVSNEQFF. In DNA, the CDR3 is TGTGCCACCAGCAGAGAAATGGGGACTGTAAGCAATGAGCAGTTCTTC.